This is a list of T cell receptor beta chains from one sample in a study of T-cell memory formation after mild COVID-19. Using its own MiXCR run on the 5' RACE reads, TCRdb lists one record per CDR3 protein. The sample gives 350,000 or so distinct CDR3 sequences, roughly 13% of which show up once; 20% to 25% is in the top ten. The sample comprised PBMCs or a T cell subset sorted from them (not recorded which). Receptors originate from a man younger than 35 who had mild COVID-19 (a few samples of this study predate the infection). Cell type and time point are not known. The CDR3 runs from the conserved cysteine through the conserved F or W. The order of the fields is D gene, J gene, clone size, V gene, CDR3 DNA, CDR3 protein. D genes are given only for firm matches. Clone size is shown for a subset of rows, as once, few, many or a class of expanded clone.

NA | TRBJ1-2 | NA | TRBV6-5 | TGTGCCAGCAGTACGGTTGGAACAGGGCGCTATGGCTACACCTTC | CASSTVGTGRYGYTF
NA | TRBJ2-5 | few | TRBV12-3/TRBV12-4 | TGTGCCAGCCACCTTGACCAGGGGGAGACCCAGTACTTC | CASHLDQGETQYF
NA | TRBJ2-5 | few | TRBV12-3/TRBV12-4 | TGTGCCAGCAGTCTGAGTGGTGTGGGGACCCAGTACTTC | CASSLSGVGTQYF
TRBD1 | TRBJ2-2 | few | TRBV11-1 | TGTGCCAGCAGCCCAGGGGGCGAGAACACCGGGGAGCTGTTTTTT | CASSPGGENTGELFF
NA | TRBJ1-2 | NA | TRBV20-1 | TGCAGTGCTAGGGGACCCTGGGATGGCTACACCTTC | CSARGPWDGYTF
NA | TRBJ1-3 | NA | TRBV6-1 | TGTGCCAGCAGGGACTTTTCCGGGACACTCTCTGGAAACACCATATATTTT | CASRDFSGTLSGNTIYF
TRBD2 | TRBJ2-5 | NA | TRBV6-2/TRBV6-3 | TGTGCCAGCAGTCCCCTAGCGGGGGGAGAGCAAGAGACCCAGTACTTC | CASSPLAGGEQETQYF
TRBD1 | TRBJ1-1 | NA | TRBV20-1 | TGCAGTGCTCCCGGGACAGGGGACACTGAAGCTTTCTTT | CSAPGTGDTEAFF
NA | TRBJ2-5 | few | TRBV12-3/TRBV12-4 | TGTGCCAGCAGTCCTACTAGGACGTCAGAGACCCAGTACTTC | CASSPTRTSETQYF
NA | TRBJ2-3 | few | TRBV5-1 | TGCGCCAGCAGGGGGTTGGTCAGCACAGATACGCAGTATTTT | CASRGLVSTDTQYF
NA | TRBJ1-1 | NA | TRBV12-3/TRBV12-4 | TGTGCCAGCAGTTTAGTTTATGACCAGAGCGGAGCTTTCTTT | CASSLVYDQSGAFF
TRBD1 | TRBJ2-1 | few | TRBV5-1 | TGCGCCAGCAGCTACCGGACAGGGGGCCTCAATGAGCAGTTCTTC | CASSYRTGGLNEQFF
NA | TRBJ2-5 | few | TRBV6-5 | TGTGCCAGCAGAACGGCGCTCTCCGGGGTCCAAGAGACCCAGTACTTC | CASRTALSGVQETQYF
NA | TRBJ1-1 | NA | TRBV20-1 | TGCAGTGCTAGACTTACTTGGAACACTGAAGCTTTCTTT | CSARLTWNTEAFF
TRBD2 | TRBJ2-5 | NA | TRBV7-3 | TGTGCCAGCAGCCGCGGGGGTTTCCAAGAGACCCAGTACTTC | CASSRGGFQETQYF
NA | TRBJ2-5 | NA | TRBV5-1 | TGCGCCAGCAGCTTGCTGTCCCAAGAGACCCAGTACTTC | CASSLLSQETQYF
NA | TRBJ1-3 | NA | TRBV4-3 | TGCGCCAGCAGCCAAGATTTTGCAGGGAGCTCTGGAAACACCATATATTTT | CASSQDFAGSSGNTIYF
TRBD1 | TRBJ1-6 | NA | TRBV11-1 | TGTGCCAGCAGCGAGCTGACAGGGGGGAATTTTTTTGGTTCACCCCTCCACTTT | CASSELTGGNFFGSPLHF
NA | TRBJ2-3 | NA | TRBV20-1 | TGCAGTGCTAGACAGGGACCGCGTATGGATACGCAGTATTTT | CSARQGPRMDTQYF
NA | TRBJ2-5 | few | TRBV12-3/TRBV12-4 | TGTGCCAGCTGTTCTTACGGTCTGGGGGAGACCCAGTACTTC | CASCSYGLGETQYF
NA | TRBJ2-3 | NA | TRBV21-1 | TGTGCCAGCAGCAAAGCATCCGGAAGCACAGATACGCAGTATTTT | CASSKASGSTDTQYF
NA | TRBJ1-1 | few | TRBV12-3/TRBV12-4 | TGTGCCAGCAGTTCGTGGGTAGGCGCTGAAGCTTTCTTT | CASSSWVGAEAFF
TRBD2 | TRBJ2-1 | few | TRBV30 | TGTGCCTGGAGTACAGCGGGGGGAGTATACAATGAGCAGTTCTTC | CAWSTAGGVYNEQFF
NA | TRBJ1-1 | NA | TRBV14 | TGTGCCAGCAGCCCAAGTGGGCCACGTGAAGCTTTCTTT | CASSPSGPREAFF
TRBD2 | TRBJ2-5 | few | TRBV6-2/TRBV6-3 | TGTGCCAGCAGATTAGCGGGGGGGACCGAGACCCAGTACTTC | CASRLAGGTETQYF
NA | TRBJ2-3 | NA | TRBV7-2 | TGTGCCAGCAGCCGAGCGGGCCCCACAGATACGCAGTATTTT | CASSRAGPTDTQYF
NA | TRBJ1-1 | NA | TRBV10-3 | TGTGCCATCAGTGAGTCTGCGGGATGGGACACTGAAGCTTTCTTT | CAISESAGWDTEAFF
NA | TRBJ2-5 | few | TRBV11-2 | TGTGCCAGCAGCTTTTTACCACGGGAGACCCAGTACTTC | CASSFLPRETQYF
NA | TRBJ2-1 | few | TRBV29-1 | TGCAGCGGAAAGGGCGGGTCCTACAATGAGCAGTTCTTC | CSGKGGSYNEQFF
NA | TRBJ2-6 | NA | TRBV12-3/TRBV12-4 | TGTGCCAGCACCCGGTCTGGGGCCAACGTCCTGACTTTC | CASTRSGANVLTF
NA | TRBJ1-6 | NA | TRBV20-1 | TGCAGTGCTAGAAGGGACGGCAATTCACCCCTCCACTTT | CSARRDGNSPLHF
NA | TRBJ1-2 | NA | TRBV6-1 | TGTGCCTCCGGGGACTATGGCTACACCTTC | CASGDYGYTF
NA | TRBJ2-6 | NA | TRBV5-1 | TGCGCCAGCAGCGTACGAGGGACGGTCTCTGGGGCCAACGTCCTGACTTTC | CASSVRGTVSGANVLTF
NA | TRBJ2-3 | few | TRBV4-1 | TGCGCCAGCAGCCAATTAGTTTTTGGCACAGATACGCAGTATTTT | CASSQLVFGTDTQYF
TRBD2 | TRBJ2-3 | many | TRBV6-2/TRBV6-3 | TGTGCCAGCAGTTACAGCCTAGCGGGGAAGGAAGATACGCAGTATTTT | CASSYSLAGKEDTQYF
NA | TRBJ2-2 | NA | TRBV3-1 | TGTGCCAGCAGCCATGGCCGTGGGGAGCTGTTTTTT | CASSHGRGELFF
NA | TRBJ2-2 | few | TRBV11-2 | TGTGCCAGCAGCTGGTCCCGGGGGGCTTCGGGCACCGGGGAGCTGTTTTTT | CASSWSRGASGTGELFF
NA | TRBJ1-2 | few | TRBV20-1 | TGCAGTGCCTCAAATAGGAACAGACGCCTTTCTGGTGGCTACACCTTC | CSASNRNRRLSGGYTF
NA | TRBJ2-7 | few | TRBV5-1 | TGCGCCAGCAGCTCCGGGTTTCGCGGGTGGAGCCACGAGCAGTACTTC | CASSSGFRGWSHEQYF
NA | TRBJ2-1 | few | TRBV5-1 | TGCGCCAGCAGCTTGGCAGGGTCTTTCTCCTACAATGAGCAGTTCTTC | CASSLAGSFSYNEQFF
NA | TRBJ1-1 | NA | TRBV30 | TGTGCCTGGAGTTGGGATTTCACTGAAGCTTTCTTT | CAWSWDFTEAFF